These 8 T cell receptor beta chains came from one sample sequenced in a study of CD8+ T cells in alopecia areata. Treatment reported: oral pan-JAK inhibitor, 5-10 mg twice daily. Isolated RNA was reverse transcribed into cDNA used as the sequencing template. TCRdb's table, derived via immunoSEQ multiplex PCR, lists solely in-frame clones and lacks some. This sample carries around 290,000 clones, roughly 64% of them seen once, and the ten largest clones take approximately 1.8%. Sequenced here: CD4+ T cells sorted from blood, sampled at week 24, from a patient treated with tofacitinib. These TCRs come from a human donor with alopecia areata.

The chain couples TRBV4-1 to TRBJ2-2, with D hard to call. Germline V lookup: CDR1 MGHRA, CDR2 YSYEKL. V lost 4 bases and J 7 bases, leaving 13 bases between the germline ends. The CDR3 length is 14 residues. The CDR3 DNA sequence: TGCGCCAGCAGCCTATCACCCGGCATCGGGGAGCTGTTTTTT. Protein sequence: CASSLSPGIGELFF.

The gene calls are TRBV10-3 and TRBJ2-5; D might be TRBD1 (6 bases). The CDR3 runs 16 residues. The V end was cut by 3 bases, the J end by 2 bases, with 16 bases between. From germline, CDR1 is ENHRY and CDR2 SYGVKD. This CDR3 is CAISEYSGTSQETQYF. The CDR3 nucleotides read TGTGCCATCAGTGAATACTCAGGGACATCGCAAGAGACCCAGTACTTC.

The DNA for the CDR3 is TGTGCCAGCAGCGTAGCTACAGCGGGGGGGCCAGATACGCAGTATTTT. Its protein product is CASSVATAGGPDTQYF. This chain uses TRBV9 with TRBJ2-3; 10 bases match TRBD2. Germline CDR1 reads SGDLS; CDR2 reads YYNGEE. The CDR3 is made up of 16 amino acids. Losses at the gene ends were 0 bases for V and 4 bases for J; bases not matched to a gene: 5.

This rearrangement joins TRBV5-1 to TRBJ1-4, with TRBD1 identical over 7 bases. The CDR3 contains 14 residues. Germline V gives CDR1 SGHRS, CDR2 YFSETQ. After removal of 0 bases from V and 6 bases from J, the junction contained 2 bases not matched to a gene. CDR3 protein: CASSLGDSYEKLFF. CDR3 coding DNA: TGCGCCAGCAGCTTGGGGGACAGCTATGAAAAACTGTTTTTT.

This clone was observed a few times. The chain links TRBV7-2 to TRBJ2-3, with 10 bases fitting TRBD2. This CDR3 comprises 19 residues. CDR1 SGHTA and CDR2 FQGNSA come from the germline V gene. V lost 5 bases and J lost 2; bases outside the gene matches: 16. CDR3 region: CASSGRSSGGAVNTDTQYF. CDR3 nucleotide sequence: TGTGCCAGCAGCGGCCGCTCCAGCGGGGGGGCTGTAAACACAGATACGCAGTATTTT.

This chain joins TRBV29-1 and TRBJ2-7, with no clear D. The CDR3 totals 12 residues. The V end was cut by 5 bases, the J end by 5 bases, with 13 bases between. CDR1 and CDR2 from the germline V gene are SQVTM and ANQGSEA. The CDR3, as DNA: TGCAGCGTTACCCCCGTCCGGGACGAGCAGTACTTC. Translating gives CSVTPVRDEQYF.

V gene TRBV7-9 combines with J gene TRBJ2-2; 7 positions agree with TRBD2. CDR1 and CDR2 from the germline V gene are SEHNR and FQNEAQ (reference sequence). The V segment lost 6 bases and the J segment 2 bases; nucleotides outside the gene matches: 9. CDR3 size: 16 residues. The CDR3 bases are TGTGCCAGCAGATTAAGGGAGCGGGGTAACACCGGGGAGCTGTTTTTT. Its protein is CASRLRERGNTGELFF.

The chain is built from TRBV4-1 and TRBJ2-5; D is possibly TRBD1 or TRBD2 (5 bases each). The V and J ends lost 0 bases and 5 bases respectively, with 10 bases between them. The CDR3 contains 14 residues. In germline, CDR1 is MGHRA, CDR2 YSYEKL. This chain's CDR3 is CASSQDLGEETQYF. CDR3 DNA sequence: TGCGCCAGCAGCCAAGATTTAGGGGAGGAGACCCAGTACTTC.